This T cell receptor (beta chain) was sequenced during a study of regulatory T cells in long-lasting Graves disease. This CDR3 spans 18 amino acids. Germline-derived CDR1 and CDR2 are SGDLS and YYNGEE. J gave up 7 bases and V 3 bases, and 13 bases lay outside the gene matches. Sequencing libraries for TCR beta were prepared with iRepertoire HTBI primers and Arm-PCR of CDR3 regions. MiXCR, run by TCRdb on the multiplex PCR reads, gives a single entry per CDR3 protein. This table holds around 230,000 distinct CDR3 sequences, roughly 18% found once. Regarding time point: newly diagnosed GD, antithyroid drugs for less than 3 months. Extracted PBMC RNA gave rise to the TCR library. Comment on this clonotype: Its antigen is as yet unknown.

The study, taken as a whole, reports: Persistent cases favored TRBV28, TRBJ1-2 and TRBJ2-5. New patients shared fewer public clonotypes (approximately 970) than persistent patients did (around 3,000).

The TCR sequence derives from a female donor with Graves disease. The sequenced sample was peripheral blood mononuclear cells (PBMCs), obtained at new diagnosis, from a patient treated with antithyroid drugs. The chain joins TRBV9 to TRBJ2-2, with 12 bases matching TRBD2. The CDR3 DNA reads as TGTGCCAGCAGCGACGGACTAGCGGGGACAGAGAGGGGCGGGGAGCTGTTTTTT. Protein sequence: CASSDGLAGTERGGELFF. The full variable domain, rest sourced from reference TRBV9 and TRBJ2-2, is DSGVTQTPKHLITATGQRVTLRCSPRSGDLSVYWYQQSLDQGLQFLIQYYNGEERAKGNILERFSAQQFPDLHSELNLSSLELGDSALYFCASSDGLAGTERGGELFFGEGSRLTVL.